Sequencing of this TCR beta chain was carried out in a study of blood T cell repertoires in COVID-19. Overall study: Spain, Italy and the United States supplied samples that represented acute and convalescent COVID-19. Sources were T cells, B-cell-depleted T cells, or PBMCs; the material itself was cDNA or gDNA.

The V gene's germline CDR1 is SEHNR and CDR2 FQNEAQ (reference sequence). V lost 5 bases and J lost 7; bases outside the gene matches: 6. The CDR3 length is 15 residues. Per the authors' pipeline: Amplification of reference gene primers provided the estimated nucleated cell counts. Measured with immunoSEQ multiplex PCR; TCRdb has only the in-frame clones, and not every one. D and trimming come from the DNA, and the V and J calls and clone size come from that table. The sample holds roughly 130,000 clones, around 80% seen once. Sequencing used peripheral blood. The source is a man aged 65-85 years with acute or convalescent COVID-19. The rearrangement uses TRBV7-9 and TRBJ1-5, with TRBD1 matching over 12 bases. CDR3 loop: CASSRGTGGWQPQHF. In DNA, the CDR3 is TGTGCCAGCAGCCGCGGGACAGGGGGCTGGCAGCCCCAGCATTTT. Filled out from reference TRBV7-9 and TRBJ1-5, the complete variable domain reads DTGVSQNPRHKITKRGQNVTFRCDPISEHNRLYWYRQTLGQGPEFLTYFQNEAQLEKSRLLSDRFSAERPKGSFSTLEIQRTEQGDSAMYLCASSRGTGGWQPQHFGDGTRLSIL.